This paragraph covers one T cell receptor (beta chain) sequence. Its antigen is still unknown. V lost 5 bases and J lost 5, with 11 bases in between. CDR1 is SGHVS, CDR2 FNYEAQ, per germline. The CDR3 is 13 residues long. The data were taken from a study of T cell repertoires in cytomegalovirus infection. The wider study: Indications came from public TCR beta signatures; they pointed to CMV infection and to a matching HLA type.

Overall study results and limits: The ex vivo response was dominated by HLA-C-restricted CMV-specific TCR beta clonotypes.

TCRdb fed the reads into MiXCR, producing one record per CDR3 protein. This sample yields fewer than 550,000 distinct CDR3 sequences, of which 25% to 40% are seen a single time; around 15% belongs to the top ten. The sample was PBMCs. This sequence was found in a human donor in good health (CMV status not recorded). Some clones in this sample may be carry-over from other donors' samples. The rearrangement links TRBV7-6 to TRBJ2-3; D uncertain. The CDR3 sequence is CASSPFRGDTQYF. The DNA of the CDR3 is TGTGCCAGCAGCCCCTTCCGAGGAGATACGCAGTATTTT.